The 31 T cell receptor beta chains reported below all come from one sample, sequenced in a study of T-cell reconstitution after alpha-beta-depleted transplantation in children. Unique molecular identifiers were incorporated when the TCRbeta library was constructed. One entry per CDR3 protein, called by TCRdb with MiXCR from the PCR reads. The sample includes about 500,000 distinct CDR3 sequences, over 25% seen only once; the top ten take approximately 2.3%. This specimen consisted of PBMCs from the stem cell graft donor, obtained from the stem cell graft. These receptors originate from a human donor who donated a stem cell graft to a child with aplastic anemia.

This clonotype was counted between two and nine times. The chain combines TRBV20-1 with TRBJ2-1; 12 bases map to TRBD2. This CDR3 is 14 amino acids long. Germline values: CDR1 DFQATT, CDR2 SNEGSKA (reference sequence). Trimming removed 6 bases from V and 6 bases from J; junction bases left unmatched: 6. CDR3 amino acids: CSAATSGRFNEQFF. The CDR3 DNA reads as TGCAGTGCGGCCACTAGCGGGAGGTTCAATGAGCAGTTCTTC.

V gene TRBV19 combines with J gene TRBJ2-1; 8 positions agree with TRBD2. CDR3 length: 15 residues. Germline CDR1 is LNHDA and CDR2 is SQIVND (reference sequence). J was trimmed by 9 bases and V by 6 bases; bases with no gene match: 13. CDR3 DNA: TGTGCCAGTAGCCCGGGCGGCGGGAGGAACGGTGAGCAGTTCTTC. It is translated as CASSPGGGRNGEQFF.

There are a few counts of this clonotype. J is TRBJ1-4 and V is TRBV28; the D is unclear. The V gene's germline CDR1 is MDHEN and CDR2 SYDVKM. V lost 6 bases to trimming and J lost 10 bases, with 9 bases between them. The CDR3 is 11 amino acids. This CDR3 is CASRSGGKLFF. The CDR3 DNA reads TGTGCCAGCAGGTCCGGTGGAAAACTGTTTTTT. The whole variable domain, remainder taken from reference TRBV28 and TRBJ1-4, is DVKVTQSSRYLVKRTGEKVFLECVQDMDHENMFWYRQDPGLGLRLIYFSYDVKMKEKGDIPEGYSVSREKKERFSLILESASTNQTSMYLCASRSGGKLFFGSGTQLSVL.

This chain connects TRBV29-1 to TRBJ2-5, with D perhaps TRBD1 (5 bases). Trimming removed 4 bases from V and 0 bases from J, with 9 bases in between. In germline, CDR1 is SQVTM, CDR2 ANQGSEA. CDR3 length equals 13 residues. The CDR3 loop reads CSVVQGYQETQYF. As DNA, the CDR3 is TGCAGCGTTGTTCAGGGCTACCAAGAGACCCAGTACTTC.

V usage is TRBV4-3 and J usage is TRBJ2-3; possible D gene TRBD1, 6 bases. V lost 0 bases to trimming and J lost 0 bases, with 13 bases between them. The germline V gene has CDR1 LGHNA and CDR2 YSLEER. This CDR3 region has 17 residues. The chain's CDR3 is CASSQDLPGASTDTQYF. The CDR3 DNA sequence: TGCGCCAGCAGCCAAGATCTCCCAGGGGCTAGCACAGATACGCAGTATTTT.

The chain links TRBV6-5 to TRBJ2-1, with D perhaps matching TRBD1 (7 bases). The CDR3 is made up of 16 amino acids. The V and J ends lost 1 base and 9 bases respectively, with 19 bases between them. Germline assignment: CDR1 MNHEY and CDR2 SVGAGI. The CDR3 loop is CASSYFGGQRQREQFF. Here the CDR3 DNA reads TGTGCCAGCAGTTACTTCGGGGGACAGCGTCAGCGTGAGCAGTTCTTC.

This clonotype has only a few counts. The V call is TRBV6-5, the J call TRBJ2-1; no clear D. The CDR3 runs to 15 residues. Deletions cut 4 bases from V and 2 bases from J, with 12 bases between. Germline V gene sequence: CDR1 MNHEY, CDR2 SVGAGI. Written as DNA, the CDR3 is TGTGCCAGCAGTTTGGACGGTGGGACCTACAATGAGCAGTTCTTC. This codes for CASSLDGGTYNEQFF.

There are a few counts of this clonotype. V is TRBV11-1 and J is TRBJ2-7, with TRBD2 identical over 14 bases. The J segment lost 0 bases and the V segment lost 2 bases, leaving 6 bases of the junction unmatched. The CDR3 extends over 18 amino acids. The germline V gene has CDR1 SGHAT and CDR2 FQDESV (reference sequence). In nucleotides, the CDR3 is TGTGCCAGCAGCTTAAGACTAGCGGGAGGGTCAGCCTCCTACGAGCAGTACTTC. Protein product: CASSLRLAGGSASYEQYF.

This clonotype has a handful of counts. The V call is TRBV4-3, the J call TRBJ1-2; tentative D call: TRBD1 (5 bases). This CDR3 region has 18 residues. Trimming shortened V by 0 bases and J by 1 base, and 18 bases separated the two germline ends. CDR1 and CDR2 (germline): LGHNA, YSLEER. The CDR3 nucleotides read TGCGCCAGCAGCCAAGATCGGGCAGGACAACTCCTTAACTATGGCTACACCTTC. This codes for CASSQDRAGQLLNYGYTF.

The CDR3 protein is CSVGQVQGVNTEAFF. In DNA form, the CDR3 reads TGCAGCGTTGGACAAGTACAGGGAGTGAACACTGAAGCTTTCTTT. The gene calls are TRBV29-1 and TRBJ1-1; D may be TRBD1 (6 bases). V lost 4 bases and J lost 0, with 15 bases in between. The CDR3 is made up of 15 amino acids. CDR1 and CDR2 from the germline V gene are SQVTM and ANQGSEA.

The V call is TRBV20-1, the J call TRBJ1-5; D is undetermined. The CDR3 length is 15 residues. From germline, CDR1 is DFQATT and CDR2 SNEGSKA (reference sequence). V was trimmed by 2 bases and J by 3 bases, leaving 14 bases between them. CDR3 nucleotide sequence: TGCAGTGCTAGACAGGATTGGGGTAACAATCAGCCCCAGCATTTT. Translated: CSARQDWGNNQPQHF.

CDR3 in amino acids: CASSSPRGANEKLFF. Written as DNA, the CDR3 is TGTGCCAGCAGCTCCCCCAGGGGGGCTAATGAAAAACTGTTTTTT. The rearrangement joins TRBV7-9 to TRBJ1-4, with TRBD1 matching 7 bases. The CDR3 extends over 15 amino acids. V trimming: 4 bases; J trimming: 3 bases; junction bases outside the gene matches: 5. Germline CDR1 reads SEHNR; CDR2 reads FQNEAQ (reference sequence).

In the case of this clonotype: Its ends do not fully match the called genes, so a read error is possible. This chain connects TRBV11-2 to TRBJ2-3, with D hard to call. Germline CDR1 reads SGHAT; CDR2 reads FQNNGV. The CDR3 runs 12 residues. CDR3 sequence reads: CASSLDKSRPAF. The CDR3 DNA follows: TGTGCCAGCAGCTTAGATAAGTCCCGGCCGGCCTTT.

This clonotype was seen only once. The chain links TRBV20-1 to TRBJ1-1; possible D gene TRBD1, 5 bases. This CDR3 spans 14 amino acids. In germline, CDR1 is DFQATT, CDR2 SNEGSKA (reference sequence). With 0 bases removed from V and 1 base from J, the gap between germline ends came to 9 bases. DNA of the CDR3: TGCAGTGCTAGAGAAGGACACCAGAACACTGAAGCTTTCTTT. This encodes CSAREGHQNTEAFF.

V gene TRBV18 combines with J gene TRBJ2-7; D perhaps matches TRBD1 (6 bases). CDR1 and CDR2 (germline): KGHSH, LQKENI. The V and J ends lost 3 bases and 3 bases respectively, with 9 bases between them. The CDR3 has 13 residues. This chain's CDR3 is CASSPSDSYEQYV. The CDR3, as DNA: TGTGCCAGCTCACCTTCGGACAGCTACGAGCAGTACGTC.

In its sample, this clonotype was seen a few times. The chain is built from TRBV6-1 and TRBJ2-7, with TRBD2 matching over 11 bases. CDR3 length: 15 amino acids. Germline V gene sequence: CDR1 MNHNS, CDR2 SASEGT. V lost 7 bases, J lost 1 base, and 6 bases stayed unmatched. CDR3 bases: TGTGCCAGCACCCCGGGACTAGCGGTTTCCTACGAGCAGTACTTC. Protein product: CASTPGLAVSYEQYF.

The chain recombines TRBV30 with TRBJ2-1; 10 nucleotides line up with TRBD2. J gave up 6 bases and V 0 bases, and 2 bases lay outside the gene matches. Looked up from germline, CDR1 is GTSNPN and CDR2 is SVGIG (reference sequence). The CDR3 length is 14 residues. CDR3 sequence: CAWSVGLAPNEQFF. The CDR3 DNA follows: TGTGCCTGGAGTGTGGGACTAGCGCCCAATGAGCAGTTCTTC.

The table lists this clonotype with a few counts. J is TRBJ2-1 and V is TRBV12-3 or TRBV12-4, with D unresolved. The V and J ends lost 1 base and 7 bases respectively, with 11 bases between them. CDR3 length: 14 amino acids. The CDR3 spells CASSLGAALNEQFF. CDR3 DNA sequence: TGTGCCAGCAGTTTAGGGGCCGCACTAAATGAGCAGTTCTTC.

The table lists this clonotype with a few counts. The chain joins TRBV5-1 to TRBJ2-4; D is perhaps TRBD2 (6 bases). Trimming removed 4 bases at V and 6 bases at J, with 23 bases between. Germline CDR1 and CDR2: SGHRS and YFSETQ. The CDR3 loop spans 17 amino acids. In DNA, the CDR3 is TGCGCCAGCAGCCCCACCTTGAATCAGGGAGGTAGAAACATTCAGTACTTC. It yields the protein CASSPTLNQGGRNIQYF.

This clonotype was picked up a small number of times. The rearrangement joins TRBV29-1 to TRBJ1-2, with D perhaps matching TRBD1 (5 bases). V lost 6 bases, J lost 6 bases, and 11 bases lay in between. The CDR3 is 11 amino acids. CDR1 and CDR2 (germline): SQVTM, ANQGSEA. CDR3 coding DNA: TGCAGCGTGCGGGACCAAAATGGCTACACCTTC. Residues: CSVRDQNGYTF.

To note about this clonotype: At one end the junction does not follow the germline gene, possibly because of a read error. V is TRBV29-1 and J is TRBJ2-2, with a possible D match to TRBD2 (6 bases). Germline CDR1 is SQVTM and CDR2 is ANQGSEA. The length of the CDR3 is 15 residues. For the CDR3, the DNA is TGCAGCGTCGCCGGAGGGGCGCCGAACACCGGGAAGCTGTTTTTT. This gives the protein CSVAGGAPNTGKLFF.

In this sample, this clonotype turned up a few times. This chain uses TRBV20-1 with TRBJ1-6, with a possible D match to TRBD1 (5 bases). This CDR3 contains 15 residues. Germline CDR1 DFQATT, CDR2 SNEGSKA (reference sequence). The V end was cut by 0 bases, the J end by 6 bases, with 12 bases between. Written as DNA, the CDR3 is TGCAGTGCTAGAGAGGACACGGCTTCTAATTCACCCCTCCACTTT. Translation: CSAREDTASNSPLHF.

The rearrangement links TRBV30 to TRBJ2-7; 8 nucleotides match TRBD1. The CDR3 has 15 amino acids. Per germline, CDR1 GTSNPN and CDR2 SVGIG (reference sequence). J lost 3 bases, V lost 1 base, and 8 bases had no gene match. CDR3 nucleotide sequence: TGTGCCTGGAGTGGGAGACAGGGGTCGAGCTACGAGCAGTACTTC. Its protein product is CAWSGRQGSSYEQYF.

This clonotype showed up just a few times. The chain employs TRBV6-5 and TRBJ1-1; D ambiguous. The CDR3 runs to 14 residues. Germline CDR1 reads MNHEY; CDR2 reads SVGAGI. Trimming shortened V by 5 bases and J by 2 bases, and 12 bases separated the two germline ends. CDR3 coding DNA: TGTGCCAGCAGTCGCTCGATCAGTAACACTGAAGCTTTCTTT. Its translation is CASSRSISNTEAFF.

The genes are TRBV7-8 and TRBJ2-3; the match to TRBD2 covers 9 bases. Germline assignment: CDR1 SGHVS and CDR2 FQNEAQ. The ends lost 6 bases at V and 2 bases at J; junction bases unmatched: 18. CDR3 length equals 19 residues. CDR3 residues: CASSRVGGRAVWATDTQYF. Written as DNA, the CDR3 is TGTGCCAGCAGTAGGGTTGGCGGGAGGGCCGTTTGGGCCACAGATACGCAGTATTTT. Together with reference TRBV7-8 and TRBJ2-3, the CDR3 gives the full variable domain: GAGVSQSPRYKVAKRGQDVALRCDPISGHVSLFWYQQALGQGPEFLTYFQNEAQLDKSGLPSDRFFAERPEGSVSTLKIQRTQQEDSAVYLCASSRVGGRAVWATDTQYFGPGTRLTVL.

The chain recombines TRBV12-3 or TRBV12-4 with TRBJ2-1; 9 bases agree with TRBD2. Unmatched junction bases numbered 10, after V lost 6 bases and J lost 7 bases. The CDR3 is 15 residues long. DNA for the CDR3: TGTGCCAGCAGGGTGGCGGGAGGGCCAGGGAATGAGCAGTTCTTC. It specifies CASRVAGGPGNEQFF.

This clonotype was observed a few times. The J gene is TRBJ2-1, the V gene TRBV20-1; 9 bases fit TRBD1. The germline V gene has CDR1 DFQATT and CDR2 SNEGSKA (reference sequence). The CDR3 runs 15 residues. V lost 4 bases, J lost 9 bases, and 13 bases stayed unmatched. The CDR3 sequence: CSAIQGALLGTEQFF. As DNA, the CDR3 is TGCAGTGCTATACAGGGGGCCCTATTAGGGACTGAGCAGTTCTTC.

The chain employs TRBV29-1 and TRBJ1-5; D may be TRBD1 (5 bases). This CDR3 comprises 13 residues. CDR1 SQVTM and CDR2 ANQGSEA come from the germline V gene. Deletions cut 4 bases from V and 10 bases from J, with 17 bases between. The CDR3 region has the DNA TGCAGCGTTGCGGTCGGGGGGTATGAACCCCAGCATTTT. Translation gives CSVAVGGYEPQHF.

This rearrangement joins TRBV15 to TRBJ2-1; 8 nucleotides match TRBD1. CDR3 size: 16 residues. Trimming cost V 4 bases and J 3 bases; bases outside gene matches: 8. Germline assignment: CDR1 LNHNV and CDR2 YYDKDF (reference sequence). The CDR3 nucleotides are TGTGCCACCAGCATCACCGGGACAGGCCTCTACAATGAGCAGTTCTTC. It yields the protein CATSITGTGLYNEQFF.

This clonotype was recorded a few times. V gene TRBV12-5 combines with J gene TRBJ2-1, with 8 bases fitting TRBD2. V shed 3 bases and J 1 base; nucleotides not matched to a gene: 8. The germline V gene encodes CDR1 LGHNT and CDR2 FRNRAP. The CDR3 covers 17 residues. The CDR3 sequence is CASGLIGGAGSYNEQFF. DNA of the CDR3: TGTGCTAGTGGTTTAATCGGGGGGGCGGGATCCTACAATGAGCAGTTCTTC.

The chain recombines TRBV29-1 with TRBJ2-7; D is perhaps TRBD1 (6 bases). The CDR3 length is 15 residues. V was pared by 1 base and J by 2 bases, with 15 bases between. CDR1 and CDR2 (germline): SQVTM, ANQGSEA. The CDR3 here is CSVEAGTTGPYEQYF. The CDR3 coding sequence is TGCAGCGTTGAAGCTGGGACGACAGGCCCCTACGAGCAGTACTTC.